These 15 T cell receptor beta chains share one sample of origin, sequenced in a study of a mutant IDH1 vaccine in newly diagnosed glioma. TCRdb's table, derived via immunoSEQ multiplex PCR, lists solely in-frame clones and lacks some. The table has 75,000 to 80,000 clones, approximately 85% seen once. Time point meaning: week 23, last vaccination. Alongside topical imiquimod, each dose of vaccine comprised 300 ug of mutant IDH1 20-mer peptide. These receptors have no known antigen. The sequences come from PBMCs, collected from a glioma patient whose treatment included an IDH1 peptide vaccine. The receptors come from a woman aged 45 to 65 with glioma.

The CDR3, as DNA: TGCGCCAGCACCAAATCTCCGCGGGACTCGACTTACAATGAGCAGTTCTTC. As protein: CASTKSPRDSTYNEQFF. This chain connects TRBV5-1 to TRBJ2-1, with D possibly matching TRBD2 (6 bases). The length of the CDR3 is 17 residues. Looked up from germline, CDR1 is SGHRS and CDR2 is YFSETQ. V lost 6 bases, J lost 4 bases, and 23 bases lay in between.

This chain uses TRBV7-9 with TRBJ2-1; 7 bases map to TRBD1. The CDR3 contains 16 residues. V shed 5 bases, J shed 5 bases, and the junction held 12 bases outside the gene matches. Germline values: CDR1 SEHNR, CDR2 FQNEAQ (reference sequence). CDR3 nucleotide sequence: TGTGCCAGCAGCGCCCAGACAGGGATGCCCGACAATGAGCAGTTCTTC. It specifies CASSAQTGMPDNEQFF.

This rearrangement joins TRBV5-1 to TRBJ2-2; D is uncertain. The length of the CDR3 is 16 residues. Germline V gene sequence: CDR1 SGHRS, CDR2 YFSETQ. V was pared by 1 base and J by 0 bases, with 10 bases between. The CDR3 loop is CASSLSPEANTGELFF. CDR3 bases: TGCGCCAGCAGCTTGTCCCCCGAAGCGAACACCGGGGAGCTGTTTTTT.

The chain couples TRBV19 to TRBJ2-7; 8 nucleotides align to TRBD1. Germline CDR1 and CDR2: LNHDA and SQIVND (reference sequence). The V segment lost 10 bases and the J segment 2 bases; nucleotides outside the gene matches: 7. The CDR3 loop spans 13 amino acids. The CDR3 spells CATSNRGAYEQYF. The CDR3 DNA sequence: TGTGCCACCTCCAACAGGGGGGCCTACGAGCAGTACTTC.

CDR3 in DNA: TGTGCCAGCAGCTTAGAGTTGGGTGGCTACACCTTC. Protein product: CASSLELGGYTF. The gene calls are TRBV7-9 and TRBJ1-2, with D unresolved. The length of the CDR3 is 12 residues. Between the trimmed V and J ends, which lost 1 base and 7 bases, there was a span of 7 bases. The germline V gene encodes CDR1 SEHNR and CDR2 FQNEAQ (reference sequence).

The chain joins TRBV7-9 to TRBJ2-7; 7 nucleotides match TRBD1. Germline-derived CDR1 and CDR2 are SEHNR and FQNEAQ (reference sequence). The junction had 4 bases not matched to a gene; V was cut back by 6 bases and J by 2 bases. The CDR3 totals 13 residues. The CDR3 region is CASRPGTAYEQYF. The CDR3 DNA is TGTGCCAGCAGACCCGGGACAGCCTACGAGCAGTACTTC.

The chain is built from TRBV6-5 and TRBJ2-1; D tentatively reads TRBD1 or TRBD2 (5 bases each). V lost 1 base, J lost 7 bases, and 11 bases lay in between. Germline assignment: CDR1 MNHEY and CDR2 SVGAGI. The CDR3 consists of 14 residues. CDR3 nucleotides: TGTGCCAGCAGTTACTATAGGGACGGGAATGAGCAGTTCTTC. Translation gives CASSYYRDGNEQFF.

This clone was found once. This rearrangement joins TRBV18 to TRBJ2-1; 7 bases map to TRBD2. V was pared by 7 bases and J by 6 bases, with 6 bases of the junction left unmatched. This CDR3 spans 13 amino acids. The germline V gene encodes CDR1 KGHSH and CDR2 LQKENI. The CDR3 DNA is TGTGCCAGCTTTGGACTAGTAATCAATGAGCAGTTCTTC. It encodes CASFGLVINEQFF.

The chain combines TRBV6-1 with TRBJ1-5; D may be TRBD1 (6 bases). CDR1 is MNHNS, CDR2 SASEGT, per germline. The V end lost 7 bases, the J end lost 5 bases, and 18 bases lay between the germline ends. The CDR3 has 15 amino acids. CDR3 loop: CASTSGGAGYQPQHF. In DNA, the CDR3 is TGTGCCAGCACTTCCGGGGGGGCAGGATATCAGCCCCAGCATTTT.

V gene TRBV6-7 combines with J gene TRBJ1-1; possibly TRBD1 for D (5 bases). TRBV6-7 is known as an ORF, though its function is uncertain. This CDR3 has 14 residues. V was cut by 0 bases and J by 5 bases, with 10 bases left in between. Here the CDR3 DNA reads TGTGCCAGCAGTTACTCGACGGGGGGAACTGAAGCTTTCTTT. Its protein product is CASSYSTGGTEAFF.

CDR3 DNA sequence: TGTGCCAGCAGCGACACAGGGGCCTATGGCTACACCTTC. Residues: CASSDTGAYGYTF. J is TRBJ1-2 and V is TRBV7-9; 7 nucleotides line up with TRBD1. The CDR3 spans 13 residues. The junction had 4 bases not matched to a gene; V was cut back by 5 bases and J by 4 bases. CDR1 is SEHNR, CDR2 FQNEAQ, per germline (reference sequence). The variable domain in full, with the rest retrieved from reference TRBV7-9 and TRBJ1-2, is DTGVSQNPRHKITKRGQNVTFRCDPISEHNRLYWYRQTLGQGPEFLTYFQNEAQLEKSRLLSDRFSAERPKGSFSTLEIQRTEQGDSAMYLCASSDTGAYGYTFGSGTRLTVV.

This chain joins TRBV28 and TRBJ2-4, with D maybe TRBD1 (5 bases). The CDR3 is made up of 15 amino acids. Per germline, CDR1 MDHEN and CDR2 SYDVKM. Trimming took off 1 base at V and 8 bases at J, with 15 bases between the two ends. CDR3 residues: CASSLSDAGLDIQYF. The CDR3 coding sequence is TGTGCCAGCAGTTTATCAGACGCAGGGTTGGACATTCAGTACTTC.

The V call is TRBV9, the J call TRBJ1-5, with TRBD1 identical over 9 bases. From germline, CDR1 is SGDLS and CDR2 YYNGEE. V lost 5 bases to trimming and J lost 7 bases; unmatched junction nucleotides: 7. The CDR3 contains 14 residues. The CDR3 sequence: CASSAGTGTQPQHF. CDR3 nucleotides: TGTGCCAGCAGTGCCGGGACAGGGACCCAGCCCCAGCATTTT.

This chain connects TRBV15 to TRBJ2-7, with 10 positions matching TRBD2. Losses at the gene ends were 2 bases for V and 2 bases for J; bases not matched to a gene: 3. This CDR3 comprises 15 residues. Germline lookup yields CDR1 LNHNV and CDR2 YYDKDF (reference sequence). The CDR3 region is CATSRLAGEAYEQYF. CDR3 DNA sequence: TGTGCCACCAGCAGACTAGCGGGGGAGGCCTACGAGCAGTACTTC.

The V gene is TRBV5-5, the J gene TRBJ2-5; 9 nucleotides line up with TRBD2. This CDR3 contains 15 residues. CDR1 is SGHKS, CDR2 YYEKEE, per germline (reference sequence). The junction had 6 bases not matched to a gene; V was cut back by 1 base and J by 5 bases. As DNA, the CDR3 is TGTGCCAGCAGCTTGTCGGCTAGCGGGAAGGAGACCCAGTACTTC. Its translation is CASSLSASGKETQYF.